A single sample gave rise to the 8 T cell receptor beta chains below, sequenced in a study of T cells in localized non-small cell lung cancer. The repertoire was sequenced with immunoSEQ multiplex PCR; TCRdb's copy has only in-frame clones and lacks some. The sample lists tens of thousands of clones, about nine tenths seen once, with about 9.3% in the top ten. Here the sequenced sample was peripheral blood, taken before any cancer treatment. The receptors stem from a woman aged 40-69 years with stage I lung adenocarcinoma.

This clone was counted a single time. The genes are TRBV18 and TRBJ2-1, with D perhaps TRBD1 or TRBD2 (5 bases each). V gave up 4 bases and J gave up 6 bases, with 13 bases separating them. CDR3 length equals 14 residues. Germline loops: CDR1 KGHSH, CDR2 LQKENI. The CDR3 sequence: CASSLPGTANEQFF. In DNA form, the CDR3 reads TGTGCCAGCTCACTTCCCGGGACGGCCAATGAGCAGTTCTTC.

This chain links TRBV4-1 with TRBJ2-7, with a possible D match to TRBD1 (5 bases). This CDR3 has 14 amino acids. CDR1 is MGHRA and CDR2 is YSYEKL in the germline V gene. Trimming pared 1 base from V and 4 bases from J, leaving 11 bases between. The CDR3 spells CASSQGPKGYEQYF. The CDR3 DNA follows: TGCGCCAGCAGCCAAGGTCCCAAGGGGTACGAGCAGTACTTC.

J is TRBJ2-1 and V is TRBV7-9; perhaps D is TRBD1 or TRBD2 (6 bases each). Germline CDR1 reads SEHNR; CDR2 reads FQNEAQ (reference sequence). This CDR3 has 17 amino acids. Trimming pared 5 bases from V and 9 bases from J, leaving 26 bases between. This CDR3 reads CASSQGGLGERRTEQFF. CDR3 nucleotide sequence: TGTGCCAGCAGCCAAGGGGGGCTAGGTGAGAGGAGAACTGAGCAGTTCTTC.

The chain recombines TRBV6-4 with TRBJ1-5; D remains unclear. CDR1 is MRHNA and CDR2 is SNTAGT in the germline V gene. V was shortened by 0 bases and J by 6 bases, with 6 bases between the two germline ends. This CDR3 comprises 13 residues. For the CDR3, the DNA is TGTGCCAGCAGTGACTCGATGGGTCAGCCCCAGCATTTT. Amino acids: CASSDSMGQPQHF.

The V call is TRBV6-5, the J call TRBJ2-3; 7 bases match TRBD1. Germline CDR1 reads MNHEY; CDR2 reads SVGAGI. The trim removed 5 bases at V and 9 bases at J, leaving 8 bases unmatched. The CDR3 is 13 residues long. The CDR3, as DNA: TGTGCCAGCAGTCCCGGGACAGACCCGACGCAGTATTTT. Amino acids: CASSPGTDPTQYF.

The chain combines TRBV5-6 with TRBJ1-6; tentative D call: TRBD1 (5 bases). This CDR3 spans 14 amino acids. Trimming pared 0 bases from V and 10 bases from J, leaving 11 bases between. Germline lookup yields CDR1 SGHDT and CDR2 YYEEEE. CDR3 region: CASSLGQGRSPLHF. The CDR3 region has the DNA TGTGCCAGCAGCTTGGGGCAGGGAAGGTCACCCCTCCACTTT.

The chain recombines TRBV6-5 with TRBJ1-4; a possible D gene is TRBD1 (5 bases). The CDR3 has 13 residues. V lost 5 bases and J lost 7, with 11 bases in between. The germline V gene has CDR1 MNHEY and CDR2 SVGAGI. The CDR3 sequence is CASSTQGSEKLFF. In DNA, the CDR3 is TGTGCCAGCAGTACCCAGGGATCTGAAAAACTGTTTTTT.

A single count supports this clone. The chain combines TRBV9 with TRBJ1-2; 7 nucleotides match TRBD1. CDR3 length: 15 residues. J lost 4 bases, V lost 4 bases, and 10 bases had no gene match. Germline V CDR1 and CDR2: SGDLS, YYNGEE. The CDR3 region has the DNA TGTGCCAGCAGCTCACGACAGGGAACGGGCTATGGCTACACCTTC. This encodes CASSSRQGTGYGYTF.